The T cell receptor beta chain under discussion was sequenced for a study of human T cells and chemical hapten exposure. Study-wide background: There were weekly diphenylcyclopropenone doses to the scalp for patients throughout the approximately 24-week study. Alopecia areata, totalis or universalis was found in mostly female patients.

Described time point: pre-sensitization, week 0. Treatment reported: therapeutic diphenylcyclopropenone sensitization with weekly scalp DPC. The donor pool consisted of alopecia patients aged 18 to 70 years, considered suitable for DPC. Trimming took 2 bases from V and 5 from J, leaving 9 bases between them. This CDR3 comprises 13 residues. Per the germline V gene, CDR1 is SGHRS and CDR2 is YFSETQ. This clonotype came up many times. Single cDNA molecules in the library carried unique molecular identifiers attached during preparation. TCRdb re-called the RACE reads with MiXCR, one entry per CDR3 protein. The sample consists of roughly 380,000 distinct CDR3 sequences, roughly 4.6% of them appearing once.

The sample consisted of whole blood, taken in connection with sensitization to the hapten diphenylcyclopropenone (DPC). This TCR came from a woman aged 45-59 years with alopecia areata. Some clones in this sample may be carry-over from other donors' samples. The gene calls are TRBV5-1 and TRBJ2-3; weak D call: TRBD2 (6 bases). The CDR3 reads CASSFQEGDTQYF. For the CDR3, the DNA is TGCGCCAGCAGCTTCCAGGAGGGAGATACGCAGTATTTT.